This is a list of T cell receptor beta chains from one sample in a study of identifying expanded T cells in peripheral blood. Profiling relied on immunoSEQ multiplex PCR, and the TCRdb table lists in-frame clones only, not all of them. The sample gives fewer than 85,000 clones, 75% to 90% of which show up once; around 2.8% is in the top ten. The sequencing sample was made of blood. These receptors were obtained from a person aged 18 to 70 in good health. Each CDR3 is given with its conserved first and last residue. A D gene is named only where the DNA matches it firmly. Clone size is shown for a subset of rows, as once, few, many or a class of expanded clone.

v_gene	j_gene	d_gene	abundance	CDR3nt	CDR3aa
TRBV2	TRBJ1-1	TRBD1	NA	TGTGCCAGCAGGGGACAGGGTGGCTCCCGAAACACTGAAGCTTTCTTT	CASRGQGGSRNTEAFF
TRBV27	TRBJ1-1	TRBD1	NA	TGTGCCAGCAGTCCCGACCCGTTTCTAAGACAGGGGCTCCACATGAACACTGAAGCTTTCTTT	CASSPDPFLRQGLHMNTEAFF
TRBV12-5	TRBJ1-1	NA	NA	TGTGCTAGTGCCCCCGACACACCAAACACTGAAGCTTTCTTT	CASAPDTPNTEAFF
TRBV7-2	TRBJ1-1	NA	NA	TGTGCCAGCAGCCCGGGACGAAAGACTGAAGCTTTCTTT	CASSPGRKTEAFF
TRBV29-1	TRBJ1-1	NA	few	TGCAGCGTGCGCCGAGGACAGAGCAACACTGAAGCTTTCTTT	CSVRRGQSNTEAFF
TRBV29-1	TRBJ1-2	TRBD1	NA	TGCAGCGTGGGACAGGGGGCTAATGGCTACACCTTC	CSVGQGANGYTF
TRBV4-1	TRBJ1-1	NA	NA	TGCGCCAGCAGTCTCGCCCGGGACAAAATGAACACTGAAGCTTTCTTT	CASSLARDKMNTEAFF
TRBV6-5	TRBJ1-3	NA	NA	TGTGCCAGCAGTCCAGGGTGGGGCTCTGGAAACACCATATATTTT	CASSPGWGSGNTIYF
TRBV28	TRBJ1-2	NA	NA	TGTGCCAGCACCAGGAGGGGAGCAAACTATGGCTACACCTTC	CASTRRGANYGYTF
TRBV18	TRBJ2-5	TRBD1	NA	TGTGCCAGCTCACCTCAGGGGGCCGAGACCCAGTACTTC	CASSPQGAETQYF
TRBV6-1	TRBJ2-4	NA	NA	TGTGCCAGCAGTGAACCATACATATCCGGGACCTCCAAAAACATTCAGTACTTC	CASSEPYISGTSKNIQYF
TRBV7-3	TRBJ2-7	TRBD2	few	TGTGCCAGCAGCGTCACTAGCGGACCCTACGAGCAGTACTTC	CASSVTSGPYEQYF
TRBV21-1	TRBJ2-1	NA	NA	TGTGCCAGCAGCAATCCCCCCCACGGGTGTAACAATGAAAAGCAGTTCTTC	CASSNPPHGCNNEKQFF
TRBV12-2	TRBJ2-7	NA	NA	TGTGCAAGTCGCCCCGCCGGGACAGACTACTACGAGCAGTACTTC	CASRPAGTDYYEQYF
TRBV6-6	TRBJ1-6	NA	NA	TGTGCCAGCAGTTCGGCCGGCCAGCCCTATAATTCACCCCTCCACTTT	CASSSAGQPYNSPLHF
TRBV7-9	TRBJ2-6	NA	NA	TGTGCCAGCAGCCAGAGGGGGGCTGGGGCCAACGTCCTGACTTTC	CASSQRGAGANVLTF
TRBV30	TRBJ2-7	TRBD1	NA	TGTGCCTGGAGTGGTCGGACAGGCTACGAGCAGTACTTC	CAWSGRTGYEQYF